The rows below give T cell receptor beta chains drawn from one sample of a study of spatial heterogeneity in lung cancer. Using its own MiXCR run on the 5' RACE reads, TCRdb lists one record per CDR3 protein. The sample lists about 86,000 distinct CDR3 sequences, roughly 12% occurring once. Here the sequenced sample was PBMCs, taken at surgery. Receptors were obtained from a male donor with early-stage non-small cell lung cancer. The CDR3 runs from the conserved cysteine through the conserved F or W. A D gene is named only where the DNA matches it firmly. Size values are once, few and many counts, or a class for expanded clones, and some rows have none.

cdr3_nt cdr3_aa j_call d_call clone_size v_call
TGCGCCAGCAGCCAAGAGGGAACAACTAATGAAAAACTGTTTTTT CASSQEGTTNEKLFF TRBJ1-4 NA NA TRBV4-1
TGTGCCAGCACCGAGAGCGGGGAGACCCAGTACTTC CASTESGETQYF TRBJ2-5 NA NA TRBV6-5
TGTGCCAGCAGCTGGACAGCCTACAATGAGCAGTTCTTC CASSWTAYNEQFF TRBJ2-1 NA few TRBV6-5
TGTGCCAGCTCACCAGACAGGGATAGGGCTGAAGCTTTCTTT CASSPDRDRAEAFF TRBJ1-1 TRBD1 NA TRBV18
TGTGCCAGCAGCGCCAGGGGGACAGGGCTCTCGCGGGAAGCATACTACGAGCAGTACTTC CASSARGTGLSREAYYEQYF TRBJ2-7 TRBD1 few TRBV6-6
TGTGCCAGCAGCGAAACAGAGGGGGCGAATTCACCCCTCCACTTT CASSETEGANSPLHF TRBJ1-6 TRBD1 few TRBV7-9
TGCGCCACCAGAGAAGGACAGCGAGGTGAGACCCAGTACTTC CATREGQRGETQYF TRBJ2-5 NA few TRBV5-1
TGTGCCATCAGTCCCTCCCGGGAGACAGAGGACGGCTACACCTTC CAISPSRETEDGYTF TRBJ1-2 NA NA TRBV10-3
TGTGCCAGCAGCTTAGCGACTAGCGGCACCTACGAGCAGTACTTC CASSLATSGTYEQYF TRBJ2-7 TRBD2 NA TRBV7-6
TGCAGCGTTTGGGAGGGGGATACGCAGTATTTT CSVWEGDTQYF TRBJ2-3 TRBD2 few TRBV29-1
TGCAGTGCTAGAGATGGACAGGCGGGAGAGACCCAGTACTTC CSARDGQAGETQYF TRBJ2-5 TRBD1 NA TRBV20-1